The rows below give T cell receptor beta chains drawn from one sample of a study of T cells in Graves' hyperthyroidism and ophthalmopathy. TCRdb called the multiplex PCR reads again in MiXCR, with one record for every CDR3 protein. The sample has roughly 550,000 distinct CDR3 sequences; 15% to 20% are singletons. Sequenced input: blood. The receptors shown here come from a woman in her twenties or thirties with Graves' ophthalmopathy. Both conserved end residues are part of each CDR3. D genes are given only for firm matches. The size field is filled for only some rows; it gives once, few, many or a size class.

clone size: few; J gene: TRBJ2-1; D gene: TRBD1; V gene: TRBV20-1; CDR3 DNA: TGCAGTGCTAGTCAGGGGACAGAAAAATACAATGAGCAGTTCTTC; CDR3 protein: CSASQGTEKYNEQFF
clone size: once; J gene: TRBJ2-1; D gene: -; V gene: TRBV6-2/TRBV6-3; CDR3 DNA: TGTGCCGGCAGCATCTCTCCACCGACAGTGCCGTACAATGAGCAGTTCTTC; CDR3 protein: CAGSISPPTVPYNEQFF
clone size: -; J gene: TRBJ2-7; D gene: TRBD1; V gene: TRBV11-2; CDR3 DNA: TGTGCCAGCAGCTTGCGAGGGGGCGGGTCCTACGAGCAGTACTTC; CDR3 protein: CASSLRGGGSYEQYF
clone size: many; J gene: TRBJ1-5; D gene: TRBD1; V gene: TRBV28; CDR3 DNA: TGTGCCAGCAGTTTAGGGACAGTCAGCAATCAGCCCCAGCATTTT; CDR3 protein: CASSLGTVSNQPQHF
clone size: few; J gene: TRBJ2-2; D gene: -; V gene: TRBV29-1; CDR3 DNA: TGCAGCGTTGATGCGACCGGGGAGCTGTTTTTT; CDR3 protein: CSVDATGELFF
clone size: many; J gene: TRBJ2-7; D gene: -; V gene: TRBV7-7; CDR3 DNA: TGTGCCAGCAGTCTTGGGCCTTCCTACGAGCAGTACTTC; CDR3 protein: CASSLGPSYEQYF
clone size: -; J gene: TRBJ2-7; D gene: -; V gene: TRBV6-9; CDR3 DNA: TGTGCCAGCAGTTACCTACTTCCCTACGAGCAGTACTTC; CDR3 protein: CASSYLLPYEQYF
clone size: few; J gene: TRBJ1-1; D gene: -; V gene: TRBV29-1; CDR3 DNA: TGCAGCGTAGCGGTAGGTCAGAACACTGAAGCTTTCTTT; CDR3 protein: CSVAVGQNTEAFF
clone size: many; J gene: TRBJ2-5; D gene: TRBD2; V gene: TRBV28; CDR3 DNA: TGTGCCAGCAGTAGCGGGAGTTGGGAGACCCAGTACTTC; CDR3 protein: CASSSGSWETQYF
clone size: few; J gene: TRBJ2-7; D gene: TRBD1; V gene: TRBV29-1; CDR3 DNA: TGCAGCGTCGCCACCGCCCGGACAGGGACGGGCGAGCAGTACTTC; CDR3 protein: CSVATARTGTGEQYF
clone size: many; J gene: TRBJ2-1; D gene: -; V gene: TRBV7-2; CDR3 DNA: TGTGCCAGCAGCTCCTCTGCGAACAATGAGCAGTTCTTC; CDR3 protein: CASSSSANNEQFF
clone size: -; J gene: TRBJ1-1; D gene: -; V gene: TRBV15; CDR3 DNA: TGTGCCACCAGCAGAGTTGGGGGGCTTGAAGCTTTCTTT; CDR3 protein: CATSRVGGLEAFF
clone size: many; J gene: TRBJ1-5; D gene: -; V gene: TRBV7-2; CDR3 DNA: TGTGCCAGCAGCTTAGCTCGCAATCAGCCCCAGCATTTT; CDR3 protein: CASSLARNQPQHF
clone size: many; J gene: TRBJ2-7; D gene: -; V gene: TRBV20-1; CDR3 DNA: TGCAGTGCTGACAGGTCTTCCGAGCAGTACTTC; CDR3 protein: CSADRSSEQYF
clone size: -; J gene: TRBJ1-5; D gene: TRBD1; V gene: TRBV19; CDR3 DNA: TGTGCCAGTAGTACCCGACAGGGTAGGGGCAATCAGCCCCAGCATTTT; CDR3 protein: CASSTRQGRGNQPQHF
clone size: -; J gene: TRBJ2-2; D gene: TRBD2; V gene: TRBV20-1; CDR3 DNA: TGCAGTGCTAGGTCGGCGGGAGGGCCTCCCGGGGAGCTGTTTTTT; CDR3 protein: CSARSAGGPPGELFF
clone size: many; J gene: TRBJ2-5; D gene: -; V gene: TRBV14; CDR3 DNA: TGTGCCAGCAGCCAAGAAAGTAACCATCGTCGAGAGACCCAGTACTTC; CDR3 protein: CASSQESNHRRETQYF
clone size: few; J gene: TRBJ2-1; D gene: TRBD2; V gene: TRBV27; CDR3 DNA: TGTGCCAGCAGCGGAGGACTAGCGGGAGTTCTTGAGCAGTTCTTC; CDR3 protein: CASSGGLAGVLEQFF
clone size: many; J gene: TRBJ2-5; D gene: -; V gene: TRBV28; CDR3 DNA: TGTGCCAGCAGCTCAGACAGTGGGGAGACCCAGTACTTC; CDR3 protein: CASSSDSGETQYF
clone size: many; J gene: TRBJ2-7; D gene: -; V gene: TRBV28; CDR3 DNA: TGTGCCAGCAGTAGGACATACTCCTACGAGCAGTACTTC; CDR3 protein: CASSRTYSYEQYF
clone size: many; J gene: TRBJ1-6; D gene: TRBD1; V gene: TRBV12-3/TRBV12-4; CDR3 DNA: TGTGCCAGTCGGGACAGGGGTGGCTCACCCCTCCACTTT; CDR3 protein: CASRDRGGSPLHF
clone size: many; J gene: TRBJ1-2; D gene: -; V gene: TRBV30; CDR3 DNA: TGTGCCTGGAGCCCACAGGGATCCTATGGCTACACCTTC; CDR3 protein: CAWSPQGSYGYTF
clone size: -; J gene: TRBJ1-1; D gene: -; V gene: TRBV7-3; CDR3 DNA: TGTGCCAGCAGCTTAACGGGGACCTTGAACACTGAAGCTTTCTTT; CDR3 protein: CASSLTGTLNTEAFF
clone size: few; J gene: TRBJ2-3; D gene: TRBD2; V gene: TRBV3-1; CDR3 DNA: TGTGCCAGCAGCCAAGATCGACGACTAGCCGCCAGTCGCACAGATACGCAGTATTTT; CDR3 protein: CASSQDRRLAASRTDTQYF
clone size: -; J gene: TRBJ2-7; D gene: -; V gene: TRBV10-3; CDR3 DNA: TGTGCCATCAGTCAGACAGCGACCTACGAGCAGTACTTC; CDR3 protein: CAISQTATYEQYF
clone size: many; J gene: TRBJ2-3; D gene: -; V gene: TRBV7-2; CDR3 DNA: TGTGCCAGCAGCTTAGGACAGACAAGAGATACGCAGTATTTT; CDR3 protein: CASSLGQTRDTQYF
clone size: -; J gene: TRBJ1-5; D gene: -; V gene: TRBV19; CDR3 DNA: TGTGCCAGTAGTCCGCCGGATTGGGCAGGGGAGATTAGCAATCAGCCCCAGCATTTT; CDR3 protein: CASSPPDWAGEISNQPQHF
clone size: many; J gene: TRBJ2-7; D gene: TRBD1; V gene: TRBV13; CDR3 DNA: TGTGCCAGCAGCCTAAGGACAGGGGAGTACGAGCAGTACTTC; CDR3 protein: CASSLRTGEYEQYF
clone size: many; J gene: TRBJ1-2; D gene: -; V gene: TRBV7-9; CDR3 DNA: TGTGCCAGCAGGGCAGGGACCATTAACTATGGCTACACCTTC; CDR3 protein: CASRAGTINYGYTF